The 20 T cell receptor beta chains in this list originate from one sample, sequenced in a study of cytomegalovirus exposure and HLA in healthy donors. The PCR employed 60 Vbeta primers together with 13 Jbeta primers. Only in-frame clones appear in the TCRdb table, and some are missing; sequencing was by immunoSEQ multiplex PCR. The sample yields approximately 220,000 clones, less than 85% seen once. The sequenced sample was PBMCs. The receptor source for this set is a young man in good health and CMV-seronegative.

The gene calls are TRBV6-4 and TRBJ2-7; TRBD1 matches at 9 bases. This CDR3 is 15 amino acids long. The J segment lost 2 bases and the V segment lost 2 bases, leaving 4 bases of the junction unmatched. The germline V gene encodes CDR1 MRHNA and CDR2 SNTAGT. CDR3 in amino acids: CASSDPGQGTYEQYF. In nucleotides, the CDR3 is TGTGCCAGCAGTGACCCTGGACAGGGGACCTACGAGCAGTACTTC.

This clone was detected once. The chain uses TRBV4-1 and TRBJ2-5; D may be TRBD2 (6 bases). Trimming stripped 4 bases from V and 5 bases from J, with 11 bases between. Germline V gives CDR1 MGHRA, CDR2 YSYEKL. This CDR3 is 13 amino acids long. The CDR3 protein is CASSRLVSETQYF. Written as DNA, the CDR3 is TGCGCCAGCAGCCGACTAGTTTCGGAGACCCAGTACTTC.

This rearrangement joins TRBV5-1 to TRBJ2-5; 7 bases match TRBD1. The CDR3 contains 13 residues. The V segment lost 1 base and the J segment 4 bases; nucleotides outside the gene matches: 1. Per germline, CDR1 SGHRS and CDR2 YFSETQ. CDR3 in DNA: TGCGCCAGCAGCTTGACAGGGGTAGAGACCCAGTACTTC. This sequence encodes CASSLTGVETQYF.

CDR3 loop: CSAVGLAGGLRAYNEQFF. The CDR3 region has the DNA TGCAGCGCTGTGGGACTAGCGGGAGGCCTCCGTGCCTACAATGAGCAGTTCTTC. V is TRBV29-1 and J is TRBJ2-1, with 15 bases aligning to TRBD2. From germline, CDR1 is SQVTM and CDR2 ANQGSEA. V gave up 7 bases and J gave up 2 bases; unmatched junction bases: 12. The length of the CDR3 is 18 residues.

The chain is built from TRBV27 and TRBJ1-6; TRBD1 matches 8 bases. The trim removed 4 bases at V and 9 bases at J, leaving 5 bases unmatched. The CDR3 consists of 14 residues. The V gene's germline CDR1 is MNHEY and CDR2 SMNVEV (reference sequence). The CDR3 DNA is TGTGCCAGCAGTTGGACAGGGCAGGGTTCACCCCTCCACTTT. This gives the protein CASSWTGQGSPLHF.

The V call is TRBV5-1, the J call TRBJ2-7; TRBD2 is a possible D gene (6 bases). The CDR3 totals 15 residues. V was cut by 0 bases and J by 7 bases, with 17 bases left in between. Germline V gene data show CDR1 as SGHRS and CDR2 as YFSETQ. The CDR3 sequence: CASSLAQRGAGEQYF. The CDR3 coding sequence is TGCGCCAGCAGCTTGGCCCAGCGCGGGGCGGGGGAGCAGTACTTC.

The V call is TRBV18, the J call TRBJ2-1; 11 bases align to TRBD2. The V gene end was trimmed by 0 bases and the J gene end by 8 bases; junction bases not matched to a gene: 6. There are 16 residues in the CDR3. The germline V gene has CDR1 KGHSH and CDR2 LQKENI. The CDR3 nucleotides are TGTGCCAGCTCACCACCGATGCTAGCGGGAGGCGATGAGCAGTTCTTC. Its translation is CASSPPMLAGGDEQFF.

The chain has TRBV9 and TRBJ2-2, with D possibly matching TRBD2 (5 bases). Trimming cost V 4 bases and J 7 bases, with 14 bases left between them. Germline CDR1 is SGDLS and CDR2 is YYNGEE. The CDR3 runs 14 residues. The CDR3: CASSPRGSNGELFF. CDR3 sequence (DNA): TGTGCCAGCAGCCCCCGGGGTTCTAACGGGGAGCTGTTTTTT.

This clone was seen a few times. This sequence joins TRBV9 and TRBJ2-5; perhaps TRBD1 as D (7 bases). V dropped 1 base and J dropped 4 bases, with 17 bases sitting between them. CDR1 SGDLS and CDR2 YYNGEE come from the germline V gene. The CDR3 totals 16 residues. CDR3 nucleotide sequence: TGTGCCAGCAGCGTAAACGCAGGGGGGAGAACAGAGACCCAGTACTTC. It specifies CASSVNAGGRTETQYF.

This clone occurred once. The chain is built from TRBV10-3 and TRBJ1-2, with 8 bases that match TRBD1. The germline V gene encodes CDR1 ENHRY and CDR2 SYGVKD. The CDR3 covers 16 residues. Trimming at V came to 3 bases and at J to 3 bases, leaving 9 bases not matched to a gene. CDR3 residues: CAISDLSTGEYYGYTF. For the CDR3, the DNA is TGTGCCATCAGTGATCTTTCGACAGGGGAATACTATGGCTACACCTTC.

The genes are TRBV11-3 and TRBJ2-1, with 7 bases fitting TRBD2. CDR1 is SGHNT, CDR2 YENEEA, per germline. V lost 5 bases and J lost 7; bases outside the gene matches: 14. CDR3 size: 16 residues. The CDR3 protein is CASSLSSTSPSNEQFF. CDR3 nucleotide sequence: TGTGCCAGCAGCCTAAGCTCGACTAGCCCCTCAAATGAGCAGTTCTTC.

The CDR3 loop is CASSLRDRTYEQYF. CDR3 nucleotides: TGTGCCAGCAGCCTACGGGACAGGACCTACGAGCAGTACTTC. The chain uses TRBV6-5 and TRBJ2-7; 8 bases fit TRBD1. Germline V lookup: CDR1 MNHEY, CDR2 SVGAGI. V was clipped by 6 bases and J by 2 bases; unmatched bases: 6. CDR3 length: 14 amino acids.

V is TRBV5-6 and J is TRBJ2-7; D is undetermined. CDR1 and CDR2 from the germline V gene are SGHDT and YYEEEE. CDR3 length equals 15 residues. V lost 1 base, J lost 2 bases, and 13 bases lay in between. This CDR3 is CASSLFLGRTYEQYF. The CDR3 nucleotides are TGTGCCAGCAGCTTGTTTTTAGGCAGGACCTACGAGCAGTACTTC.

This chain joins TRBV4-1 and TRBJ1-1; no clear D. The CDR3 is made up of 13 amino acids. V lost 1 base, J lost 1 base, and 4 bases lay in between. Per germline, CDR1 MGHRA and CDR2 YSYEKL. The CDR3 loop reads CASSQAGNTEAFF. The CDR3 region has the DNA TGCGCCAGCAGCCAAGCGGGGAACACTGAAGCTTTCTTT.

The table lists this clone with a few counts. This rearrangement joins TRBV4-1 to TRBJ1-1; D not resolved. The CDR3 spans 12 residues. Trimming took off 4 bases at V and 11 bases at J, with 14 bases between the two ends. The germline gives CDR1 MGHRA, CDR2 YSYEKL. CDR3: CASSPPRGSAFF. The CDR3 DNA is TGCGCCAGCAGCCCTCCCCGGGGATCTGCTTTCTTT.

The chain joins TRBV9 to TRBJ2-6; D unresolved. Trimming took off 4 bases at V and 4 bases at J, with 6 bases between the two ends. Germline CDR1 SGDLS, CDR2 YYNGEE. The CDR3 consists of 13 residues. The CDR3 coding sequence is TGTGCCAGCAGCCCCGGGGGGGCCAACGTCCTGACTTTC. Protein product: CASSPGGANVLTF.

A few counts support this clone. The CDR3 region has the DNA TGTGCCAGCAGCTTAACCGGGACTAGCGGCACCGGGGAGCTGTTTTTT. Translated, it gives CASSLTGTSGTGELFF. The chain recombines TRBV9 with TRBJ2-2; the match to TRBD2 covers 11 bases. From germline, CDR1 is SGDLS and CDR2 YYNGEE. J lost 4 bases, V lost 4 bases, and 6 bases had no gene match. The CDR3 runs to 16 residues. Drawing the rest from reference TRBV9 and TRBJ2-2, the complete variable domain is DSGVTQTPKHLITATGQRVTLRCSPRSGDLSVYWYQQSLDQGLQFLIQYYNGEERAKGNILERFSAQQFPDLHSELNLSSLELGDSALYFCASSLTGTSGTGELFFGEGSRLTVL.

The CDR3 sequence: CASSLSGGSYEQYF. CDR3 sequence (DNA): TGTGCCAGCAGTTTATCTGGCGGATCCTACGAGCAGTACTTC. V usage is TRBV27 and J usage is TRBJ2-7, with D unresolved. Germline-derived CDR1 and CDR2 are MNHEY and SMNVEV (reference sequence). V was clipped by 0 bases and J by 1 base, with 7 bases between them. The CDR3 covers 14 residues.

The rearrangement uses TRBV4-1 and TRBJ1-1; D is unresolved. CDR3 length: 14 amino acids. Germline V gives CDR1 MGHRA, CDR2 YSYEKL. Between the trimmed V and J ends, which lost 0 bases and 5 bases, there was a span of 10 bases. CDR3: CASSQEKVLTEAFF. Written as DNA, the CDR3 is TGCGCCAGCAGCCAAGAGAAAGTACTGACTGAAGCTTTCTTT.

V and J are TRBV19 and TRBJ1-1, with D possibly TRBD1 on 6 matching bases. CDR1 and CDR2 (germline): LNHDA, SQIVND (reference sequence). The CDR3 has 12 residues. The V gene lost 10 bases and the J gene lost 6 bases, with 15 bases spanning the gap. The CDR3 here is CATHSRGAEAFF. CDR3 nucleotides: TGTGCCACTCATTCCAGGGGCGCTGAAGCTTTCTTT.